This TCR beta chain comes out of a study of shared clonotypes between healthy human individuals. The germline gives CDR1 MNHEY, CDR2 SMNVEV (reference sequence). V was pared by 3 bases and J by 0 bases, with 12 bases between. This CDR3 comprises 16 residues. The assay was immunoSEQ multiplex PCR, and TCRdb's table has in-frame clones only and misses some. This sample carries roughly 2.5 million clones, roughly nine tenths of them seen once, and the ten largest clones take over 0.12%. The rearrangement uses TRBV27 and TRBJ1-3; D may be TRBD1 (6 bases). Material for sequencing was naive CD4+ T cells sorted from blood. Subset described: CD45RA+ positively selected. This sequence originates from a young man in good health. This chain's CDR3 is CASSFRQAFSGNTIYF. CDR3 nucleotide sequence: TGTGCCAGCAGTTTTCGACAGGCTTTCTCTGGAAACACCATATATTTT.